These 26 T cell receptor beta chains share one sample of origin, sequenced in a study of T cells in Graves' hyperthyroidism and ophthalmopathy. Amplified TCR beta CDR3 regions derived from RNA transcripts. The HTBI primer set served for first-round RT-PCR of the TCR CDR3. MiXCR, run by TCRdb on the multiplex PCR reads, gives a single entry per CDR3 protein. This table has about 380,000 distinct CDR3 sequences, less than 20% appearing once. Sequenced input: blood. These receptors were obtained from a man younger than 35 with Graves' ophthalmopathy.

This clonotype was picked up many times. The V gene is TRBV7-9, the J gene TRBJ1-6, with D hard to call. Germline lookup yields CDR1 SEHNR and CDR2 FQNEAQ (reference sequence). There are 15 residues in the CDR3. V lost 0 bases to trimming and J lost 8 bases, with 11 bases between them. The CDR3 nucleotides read TGTGCCAGCAGCTTAGCGGCGGGGAGCGATTCACCCCTCCACTTT. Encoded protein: CASSLAAGSDSPLHF.

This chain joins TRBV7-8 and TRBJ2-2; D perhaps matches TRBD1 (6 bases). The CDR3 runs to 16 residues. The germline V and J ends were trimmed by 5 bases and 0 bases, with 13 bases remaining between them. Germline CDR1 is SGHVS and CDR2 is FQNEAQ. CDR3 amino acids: CASSPGHRANTGELFF. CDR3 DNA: TGTGCCAGCAGCCCGGGACACCGTGCGAACACCGGGGAGCTGTTTTTT.

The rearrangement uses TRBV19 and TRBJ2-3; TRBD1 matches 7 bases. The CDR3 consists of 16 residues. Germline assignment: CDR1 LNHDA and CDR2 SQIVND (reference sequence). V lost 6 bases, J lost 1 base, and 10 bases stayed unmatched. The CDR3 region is CASRTDRVFGTDTQYF. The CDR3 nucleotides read TGTGCCAGTAGGACAGACAGGGTTTTTGGCACAGATACGCAGTATTTT.

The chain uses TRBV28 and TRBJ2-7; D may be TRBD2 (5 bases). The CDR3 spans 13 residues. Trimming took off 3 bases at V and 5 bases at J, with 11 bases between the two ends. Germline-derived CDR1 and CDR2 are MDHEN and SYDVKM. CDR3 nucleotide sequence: TGTGCCAGCAGTTTTAGAGGGATCCACGAGCAGTACTTC. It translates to CASSFRGIHEQYF.

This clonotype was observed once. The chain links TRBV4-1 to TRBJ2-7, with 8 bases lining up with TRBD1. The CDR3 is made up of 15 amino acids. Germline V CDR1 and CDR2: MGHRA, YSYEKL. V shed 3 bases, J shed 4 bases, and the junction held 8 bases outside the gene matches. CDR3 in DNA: TGCGCCAGCAGCCAGGTCGACAGGGGCCTTTACGAGCAGTACTTC. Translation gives CASSQVDRGLYEQYF.

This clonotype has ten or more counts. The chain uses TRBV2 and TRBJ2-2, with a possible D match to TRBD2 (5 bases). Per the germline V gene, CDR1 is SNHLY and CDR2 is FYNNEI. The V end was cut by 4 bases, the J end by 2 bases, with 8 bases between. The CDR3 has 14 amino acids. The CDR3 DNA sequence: TGTGCCAGCAGTGCAGAGGGAAACACCGGGGAGCTGTTTTTT. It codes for CASSAEGNTGELFF.

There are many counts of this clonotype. The CDR3 spells CASSVDGTDTQYF. CDR3 DNA: TGTGCCAGCAGCGTAGATGGCACAGATACGCAGTATTTT. V and J are TRBV9 and TRBJ2-3; the D is unclear. Germline V gene sequence: CDR1 SGDLS, CDR2 YYNGEE. Trimming removed 0 bases from V and 1 base from J, with 3 bases in between. This CDR3 is built from 13 residues.

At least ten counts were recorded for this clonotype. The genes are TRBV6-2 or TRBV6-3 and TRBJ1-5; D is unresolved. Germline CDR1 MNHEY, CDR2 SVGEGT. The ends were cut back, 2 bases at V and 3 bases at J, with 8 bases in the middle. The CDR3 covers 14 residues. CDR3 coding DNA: TGTGCCAGCAGTTACGAGCAGCACAATCAGCCCCAGCATTTT. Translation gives CASSYEQHNQPQHF.

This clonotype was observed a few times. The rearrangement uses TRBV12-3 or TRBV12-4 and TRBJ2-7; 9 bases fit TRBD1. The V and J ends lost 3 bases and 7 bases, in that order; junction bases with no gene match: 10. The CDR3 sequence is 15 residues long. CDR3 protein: CASSLSGTGSVEQYF. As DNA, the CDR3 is TGTGCCAGCAGTTTGTCCGGGACAGGGTCTGTAGAGCAGTACTTC.

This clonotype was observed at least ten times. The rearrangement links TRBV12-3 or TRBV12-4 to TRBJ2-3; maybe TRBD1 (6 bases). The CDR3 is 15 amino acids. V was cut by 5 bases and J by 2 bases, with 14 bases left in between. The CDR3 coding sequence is TGTGCCAGCAGTCTGGGGGCCGTTTACACAGATACGCAGTATTTT. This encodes CASSLGAVYTDTQYF.

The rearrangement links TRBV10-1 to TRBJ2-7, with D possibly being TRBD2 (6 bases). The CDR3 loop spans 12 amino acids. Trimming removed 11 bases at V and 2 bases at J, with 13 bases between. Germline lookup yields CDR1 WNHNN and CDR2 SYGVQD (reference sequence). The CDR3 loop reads CAPGRGTYEQYF. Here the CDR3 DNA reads TGCGCCCCGGGACGGGGGACCTACGAGCAGTACTTC.

The CDR3 reads CSASKGQSYNEQFF. DNA of the CDR3: TGCAGTGCTAGTAAGGGGCAGTCCTACAATGAGCAGTTCTTC. This rearrangement joins TRBV20-1 to TRBJ2-1, with D perhaps TRBD1 (5 bases). Deletions cut 3 bases from V and 1 base from J, with 10 bases between. The CDR3 is 14 residues long. Germline values: CDR1 DFQATT, CDR2 SNEGSKA (reference sequence).

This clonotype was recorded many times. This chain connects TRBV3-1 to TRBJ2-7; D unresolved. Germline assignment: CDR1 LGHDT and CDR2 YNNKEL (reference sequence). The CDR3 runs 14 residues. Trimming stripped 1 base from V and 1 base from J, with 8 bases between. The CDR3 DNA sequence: TGTGCCAGCAGCCAAGGGAGTAGGTCCTACGAGCAGTACTTC. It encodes CASSQGSRSYEQYF.

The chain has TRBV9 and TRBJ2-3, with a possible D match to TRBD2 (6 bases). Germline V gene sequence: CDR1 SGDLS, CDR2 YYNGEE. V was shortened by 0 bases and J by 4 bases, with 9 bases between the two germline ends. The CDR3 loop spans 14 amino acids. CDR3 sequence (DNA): TGTGCCAGCAGCGTAGACGGGAGAGCAGATACGCAGTATTTT. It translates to CASSVDGRADTQYF.

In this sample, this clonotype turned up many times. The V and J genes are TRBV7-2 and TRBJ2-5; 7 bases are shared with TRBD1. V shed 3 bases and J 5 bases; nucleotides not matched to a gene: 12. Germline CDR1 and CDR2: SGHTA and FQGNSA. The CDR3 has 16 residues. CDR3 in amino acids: CASSLGTTGLGETQYF. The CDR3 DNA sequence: TGTGCCAGCAGCTTGGGGACGACAGGGTTGGGGGAGACCCAGTACTTC.

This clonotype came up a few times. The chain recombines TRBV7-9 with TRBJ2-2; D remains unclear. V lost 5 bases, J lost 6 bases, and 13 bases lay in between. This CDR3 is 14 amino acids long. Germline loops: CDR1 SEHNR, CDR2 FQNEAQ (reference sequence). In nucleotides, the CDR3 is TGTGCCAGCAGCGAAGACGCACCCTCCGGGGAGCTGTTTTTT. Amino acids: CASSEDAPSGELFF.

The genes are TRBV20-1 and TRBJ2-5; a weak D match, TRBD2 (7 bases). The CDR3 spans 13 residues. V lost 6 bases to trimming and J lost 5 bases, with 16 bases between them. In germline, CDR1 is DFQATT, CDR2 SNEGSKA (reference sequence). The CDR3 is CSATPGGLETQYF. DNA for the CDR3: TGCAGTGCCACCCCGGGGGGCCTGGAGACCCAGTACTTC.

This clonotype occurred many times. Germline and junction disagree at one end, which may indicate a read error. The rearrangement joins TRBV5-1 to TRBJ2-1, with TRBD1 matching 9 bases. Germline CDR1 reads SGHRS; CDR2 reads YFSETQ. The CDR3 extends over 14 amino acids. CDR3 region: CASRLEQGANEQFF. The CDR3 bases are TGCGCCAGCAGATTGGAACAGGGGGCAAATGAGCAGTTCTTC.

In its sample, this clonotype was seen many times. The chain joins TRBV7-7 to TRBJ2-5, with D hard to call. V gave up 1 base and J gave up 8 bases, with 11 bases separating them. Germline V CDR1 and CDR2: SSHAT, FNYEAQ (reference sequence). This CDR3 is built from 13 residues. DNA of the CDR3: TGTGCCAGCAGCTTAGATACCCTTGAAACCCAGTACTTC. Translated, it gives CASSLDTLETQYF.

The CDR3 coding sequence is TGTGCCAGCACCCTAGGGGACCACTCCTACGAGCAGTACTTC. This gives the protein CASTLGDHSYEQYF. The rearrangement links TRBV12-3 or TRBV12-4 to TRBJ2-7; tentatively, D is TRBD1 or TRBD2 (5 bases each). Trimming took off 7 bases at V and 0 bases at J, with 13 bases between the two ends. This CDR3 is built from 14 residues.

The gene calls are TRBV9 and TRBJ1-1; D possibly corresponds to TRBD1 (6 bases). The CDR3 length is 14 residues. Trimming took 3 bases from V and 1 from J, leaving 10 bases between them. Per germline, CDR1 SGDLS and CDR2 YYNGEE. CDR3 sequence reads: CASSGRGSNTEAFF. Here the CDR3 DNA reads TGTGCCAGCAGCGGCAGGGGCTCGAACACTGAAGCTTTCTTT. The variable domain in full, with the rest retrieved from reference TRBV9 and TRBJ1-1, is DSGVTQTPKHLITATGQRVTLRCSPRSGDLSVYWYQQSLDQGLQFLIQYYNGEERAKGNILERFSAQQFPDLHSELNLSSLELGDSALYFCASSGRGSNTEAFFGQGTRLTVV.

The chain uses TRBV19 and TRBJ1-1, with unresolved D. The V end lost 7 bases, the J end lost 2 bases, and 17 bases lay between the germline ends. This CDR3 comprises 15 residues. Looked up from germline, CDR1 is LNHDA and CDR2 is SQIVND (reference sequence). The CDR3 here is CASTPRGIFNTEAFF. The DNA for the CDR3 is TGTGCCAGTACCCCGCGAGGGATTTTTAACACTGAAGCTTTCTTT.

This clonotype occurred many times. The CDR3 reads CASSPLGAEQFF. The CDR3 nucleotides are TGTGCCAGCAGCCCGTTAGGAGCTGAGCAGTTCTTC. V usage is TRBV12-3 or TRBV12-4 and J usage is TRBJ2-1, with no clear D. With 6 bases removed from V and 9 bases from J, the gap between germline ends came to 12 bases. This CDR3 has 12 residues.

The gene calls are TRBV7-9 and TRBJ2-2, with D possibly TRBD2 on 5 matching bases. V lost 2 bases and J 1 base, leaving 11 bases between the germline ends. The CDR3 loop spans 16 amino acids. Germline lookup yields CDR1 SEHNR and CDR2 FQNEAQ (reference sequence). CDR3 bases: TGTGCCAGCAGCTTAAACGGGAAAATGAACACCGGGGAGCTGTTTTTT. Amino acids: CASSLNGKMNTGELFF.

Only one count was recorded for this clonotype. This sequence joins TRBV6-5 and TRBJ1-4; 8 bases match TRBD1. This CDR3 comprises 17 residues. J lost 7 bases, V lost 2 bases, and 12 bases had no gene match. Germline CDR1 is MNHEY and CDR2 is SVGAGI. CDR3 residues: CASSYLTSPGGGEKLFF. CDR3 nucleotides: TGTGCCAGCAGTTACCTGACCTCCCCAGGGGGCGGTGAAAAACTGTTTTTT.

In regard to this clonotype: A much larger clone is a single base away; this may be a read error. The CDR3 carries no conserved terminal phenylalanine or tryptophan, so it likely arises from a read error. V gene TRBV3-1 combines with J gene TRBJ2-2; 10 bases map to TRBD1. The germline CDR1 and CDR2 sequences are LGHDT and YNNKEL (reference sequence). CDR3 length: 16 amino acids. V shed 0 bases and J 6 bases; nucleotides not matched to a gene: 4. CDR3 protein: CASSQDFGTGAGELFL. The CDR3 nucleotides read TGTGCCAGCAGCCAAGATTTTGGGACAGGGGCCGGGGAGCTGTTTCTT.